This TCR beta chain was documented in a study of shared clonotypes between healthy human individuals (TCRdb year 2020). At the level of the whole study: The cohort comprised a couple of women and a few men aged 18 to 49 years. For each donor, CD4 naive and CD4 memory were each run on three plates, CD8 naive on two plates, and CD8 memory on one plate. Blood TCR repertoires of roughly 5 healthy adults were deeply sequenced to estimate repertoire size and the extent of clonotype sharing between individuals. To increase sequencing depth and limit assay-specific biases, TCR repertoire library preparation and sequencing were carried out by different laboratories using diverse techniques. Per donor, leukapheresis produced somewhere between about 0.94 and 8.9 billion PBMCs.

The donors were healthy, HIV-negative adults who had no recently reported acute infections or vaccinations. All donors were Caucasian adults living in Nashville, Tennessee, USA. CD4+ T cells were enriched through magnetic negative selection, after which naive cells were positively selected on CD45RA and the remaining negative fraction served as the memory subset. After blood collection by leukapheresis, PBMCs were isolated using Ficoll-Histopaque density gradient centrifugation and then cryopreserved in the vapor phase of liquid nitrogen. Analytical flow cytometry was used to check the purity and quantity of every magnetically sorted T cell population. Genomic DNA was isolated from each sorted fraction and quantified by UV absorbance on a Nanodrop 2000c. The investigation overall reported the following: Because the study included only a small number of donors, the genetic and exposure-history diversity represented was limited. Across several donors, about 5.2% of naive CD4, around 3.3% of naive CD8, 2% to 2.5% of memory CD4, and 0.4% of memory CD8 clonotypes were shared. Based on pairwise subsampling, the degree of clonotype sharing among donors was expected to be affected by sequencing depth. Naive subsets generally had larger estimated clonotype richness than memory subsets. Compared with non-shared clonotypes, clonotypes shared by all four sorted-subset donors had higher generation probabilities. Rarefaction of sorted-subset datasets indicated incomplete sequencing despite the large sequencing depth. Sampling was limited to blood, and TCR repertoires in tissue likely differ from TCR repertoires in blood.

On this clone: The antigen this receptor binds is unknown. No much larger clone exists at a distance of one base, and base qualities are not known.

V was cut back by 3 bases and J by 0 bases, leaving a gap of 14 bases between them. In the germline V gene (reference sequence), CDR1 corresponds to LNHDA and CDR2 to SQIVND. The CDR3 runs 17 amino acids, cysteine and phenylalanine included. The sequence is cut down to CDR3 DNA, 51 bases in frame from base 1. TCR CDR3 regions were amplified from genomic DNA by multiplex PCR using the deep immunoSEQ assay. For each cell subset, the extracted genomic DNA was distributed evenly across all wells of several immunoSEQ 96-well plates, and each plate served as one replicate. For sorted subsets, 150 to 250 ng of genomic DNA, equivalent to 25,000 to 35,000 T cell genomes, went into each replicate PCR. Purified libraries were quantified with a Qubit 3.0 fluorometer, sized on a Bioanalyzer 2100, and re-quantified with the KAPA Library Quantification kit. Each immunoSEQ 96-well plate was sequenced on its own single-read 150-cycle Illumina NextSeq 550 flow cell. The authors' analysis ran thus. Because only junctional sequences without quality scores were contained in the immunoSEQ output, filtering matching that applied to full-length reads could not be performed. Sequences were annotated with PyIR, a Python wrapper for IgBLAST v1.9, using IMGT germline references to assign V/J genes and CDR3. Reads were removed for weak V/J assignments (E-value above 1e-6), missing CDR3, stop codons, out-of-frame junctions, or ambiguous translated residues. V3J clonotypes were defined as sequences sharing an identical inferred V gene, J gene, and CDR3 amino acid sequence. The percentage overlap between two repertoires was calculated by dividing the number of shared unique clonotypes by the size of the smaller repertoire. Richness of each repertoire was evaluated using RTK rarefaction, the Chao1 estimator, and Recon v2.1 estimates of unobserved clonotypes. Generation probabilities were computed with OLGA for all TCRbeta clonotypes obtained by the gDNA method from several donors. TCRdb obtained this table from immuneACCESS and retained in-frame rearrangements with V and J assigned. These tables miss some clones; where compared with another copy, unresolved V genes account for less than half of the shortfall, and the remainder is unexplained. V and J calls and clone size are given by that table; D and trimming were obtained from the DNA. The sample table lists about 1,500,000 clones, roughly 96% of them with a count of one. Together, the top ten hold over 1% of the sample.

This chain is built from TRBV19 and TRBJ1-4; TRBD1 could be the D gene, as 6 bases match. The sequenced material came from naive CD4+ T cells sorted from blood. The sample's cell subset or site label, decoded: CD45RA+ positively selected. This receptor was identified in a man in his thirties or forties in good health. In nucleotides, the sequence is TGTGCCAGTAGTATTGCGGGGGCCTTTGCAACTAATGAAAAACTGTTTTTT. Its translation is CASSIAGAFATNEKLFF.